This is a list of T cell receptor beta chains from one sample in a study of HIV-infected children after antiretroviral therapy interruption. Each CDR3 protein gets one entry after TCRdb re-called the 3' RACE reads with MiXCR. The data show fewer than 100,000 distinct CDR3 sequences, roughly 6.4% seen once. The sample in question was CD45RA+ CD4+ T cells from PBMCs, pooled from several time points, obtained from a donor given antiretroviral therapy, either interrupted or continuous. Receptors were obtained from a pool of human donors with HIV. Both conserved end residues are part of each CDR3. D genes are given only for firm matches.

v_gene	j_gene	len	d_gene	CDR3aa
TRBV6-6	TRBJ2-7	18	NA	CAVAGTGNPGTSIDEQYF
TRBV30	TRBJ1-1	12	NA	CAWSVYLREAFF
TRBV7-3	TRBJ2-1	15	TRBD2	CASSLYLAGGNEQFF
TRBV19	TRBJ1-4	15	NA	CASSPDKPTNEKLFF
TRBV4-2	TRBJ1-4	17	TRBD1	CASSQEGTGDSNERLFF
TRBV7-8	TRBJ2-7	18	NA	CASSLSTAFNLRSYEQYF
TRBV5-1	TRBJ2-2	13	NA	CASSRDNTGELFF
TRBV3-1	TRBJ2-3	14	NA	CASSPRQGTDTQYF
TRBV19	TRBJ2-1	11	NA	CASSAHVEQFF
TRBV6-6	TRBJ1-1	15	NA	CASSYLGVGNTEAFF
TRBV6-5	TRBJ2-1	12	NA	CASSSSLGEQFF
TRBV6-6	TRBJ1-3	20	NA	CASSYPRIGASSNSGNTIYF
TRBV28	TRBJ2-3	20	TRBD2	CASSLWGLAGGSYSTDTQYF
TRBV2	TRBJ2-3	14	TRBD2	CASSRAGPTDTQYF
TRBV14	TRBJ2-5	17	NA	CASSHVPRGIFQETQYF
TRBV28	TRBJ2-1	14	NA	CASVGHPSYNEQFF
TRBV20-1	TRBJ2-7	14	NA	CSARAGPTQYEQYF
TRBV5-1	TRBJ2-2	15	NA	CASSLVLGNTGELFF
TRBV12-3/TRBV12-4	TRBJ2-2	14	NA	CASSFGLRPGELFF
TRBV5-1	TRBJ2-7	14	NA	CASSPRTGVNEQYF
TRBV11-1	TRBJ2-7	15	TRBD1	CASRAERQGASEQYF
TRBV18	TRBJ1-2	12	NA	CASSTAGYGYTF
TRBV10-3	TRBJ2-1	12	NA	CAISERSNEQFF
TRBV7-2	TRBJ1-5	11	NA	CASSIGGPQHF
TRBV7-2	TRBJ2-7	16	TRBD1	CASSPRTGTGRNEQYF
TRBV28	TRBJ1-2	15	NA	CASTPTGRANYGYTF
TRBV4-1	TRBJ2-1	15	NA	CASSQGFLQGNEQFF
TRBV28	TRBJ2-7	13	NA	CASSTDSPYEQYF
TRBV18	TRBJ1-1	16	NA	CASSPPRGRINTEAFF
TRBV24-1	TRBJ2-1	16	TRBD2	CATSSLLAGVANEQFF
TRBV13	TRBJ2-1	16	NA	CASSLPRLGSYNEQFF
TRBV6-2/TRBV6-3	TRBJ2-1	16	TRBD2	CASSYDSVGTSSEQFF
TRBV12-5	TRBJ2-1	13	TRBD2	CASGLDSGNEQFF
TRBV5-1	TRBJ2-7	16	TRBD1	CASRKNGQGFSYEQYF
TRBV5-5	TRBJ2-7	14	TRBD1	CASSFRDRGYEQYF
TRBV5-6	TRBJ1-2	14	TRBD1	CASSRTGQRDGYTF
TRBV12-3/TRBV12-4	TRBJ2-1	14	TRBD1	CASKQGGRLGEQFF
TRBV18	TRBJ2-1	16	TRBD1	CASSSSGTGSHNEQFF
TRBV7-2	TRBJ2-3	16	NA	CASSSQGGRGTDTQYF
TRBV6-5	TRBJ2-2	14	NA	CASSIYRDTGELFF
TRBV7-3	TRBJ2-6	17	NA	CASSTRSRNSGANVLTF
TRBV20-1	TRBJ1-2	14	TRBD1	CSATTGGADYGYTF
TRBV12-3/TRBV12-4	TRBJ1-5	13	NA	CASSGHPNQPQHF
TRBV15	TRBJ2-3	17	NA	CATSRDPSGLRADTQYF
TRBV6-1	TRBJ1-5	14	NA	CASNALYSNQPQHF